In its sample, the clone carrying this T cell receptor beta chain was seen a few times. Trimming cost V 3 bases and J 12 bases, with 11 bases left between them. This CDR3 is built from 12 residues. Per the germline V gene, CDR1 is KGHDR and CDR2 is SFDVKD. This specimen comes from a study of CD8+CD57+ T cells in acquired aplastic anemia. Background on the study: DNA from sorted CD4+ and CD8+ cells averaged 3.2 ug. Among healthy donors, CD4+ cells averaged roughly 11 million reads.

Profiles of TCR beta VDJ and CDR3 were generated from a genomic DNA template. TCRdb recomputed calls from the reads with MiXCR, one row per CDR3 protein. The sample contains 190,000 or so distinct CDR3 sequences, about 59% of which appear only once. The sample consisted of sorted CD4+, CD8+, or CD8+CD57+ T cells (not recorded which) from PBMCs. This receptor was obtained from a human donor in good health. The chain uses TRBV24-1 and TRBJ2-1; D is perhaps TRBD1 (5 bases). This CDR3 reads CATSDLNRSQFF. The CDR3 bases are TGTGCCACCAGTGATCTGAACAGGTCGCAGTTCTTC.